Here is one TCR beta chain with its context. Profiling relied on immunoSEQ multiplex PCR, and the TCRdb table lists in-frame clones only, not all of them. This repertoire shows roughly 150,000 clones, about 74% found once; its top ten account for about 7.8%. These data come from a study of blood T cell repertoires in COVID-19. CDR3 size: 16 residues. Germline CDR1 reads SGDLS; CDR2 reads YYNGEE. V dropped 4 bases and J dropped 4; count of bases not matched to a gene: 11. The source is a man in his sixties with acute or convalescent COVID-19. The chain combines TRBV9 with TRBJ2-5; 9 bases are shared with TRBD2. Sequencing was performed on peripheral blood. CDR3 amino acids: CASSNPGLAARETQYF. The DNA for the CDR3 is TGTGCCAGCAGCAACCCGGGACTAGCAGCGAGAGAGACCCAGTACTTC.